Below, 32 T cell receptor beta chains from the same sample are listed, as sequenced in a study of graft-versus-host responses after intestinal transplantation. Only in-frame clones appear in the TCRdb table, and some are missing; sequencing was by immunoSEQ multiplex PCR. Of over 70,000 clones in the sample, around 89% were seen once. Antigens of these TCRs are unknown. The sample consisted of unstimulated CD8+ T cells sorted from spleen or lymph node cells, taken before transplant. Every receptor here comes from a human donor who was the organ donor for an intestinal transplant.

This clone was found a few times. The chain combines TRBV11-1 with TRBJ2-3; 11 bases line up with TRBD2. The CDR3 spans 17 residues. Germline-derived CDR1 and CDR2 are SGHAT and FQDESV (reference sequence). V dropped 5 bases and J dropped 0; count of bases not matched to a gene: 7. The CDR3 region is CASSQSGLAASTDTQYF. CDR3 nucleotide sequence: TGTGCCAGCAGCCAATCGGGACTAGCGGCCAGCACAGATACGCAGTATTTT.

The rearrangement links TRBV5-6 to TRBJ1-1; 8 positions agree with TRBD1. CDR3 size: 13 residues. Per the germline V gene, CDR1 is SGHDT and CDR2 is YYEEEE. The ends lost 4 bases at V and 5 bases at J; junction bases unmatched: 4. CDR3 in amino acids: CASSHRTGTEAFF. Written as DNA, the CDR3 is TGTGCCAGCAGCCACCGGACAGGGACTGAAGCTTTCTTT.

The CDR3 reads CASSIVAAGGPTDTQYF. CDR3 DNA sequence: TGTGCCAGTAGTATTGTCGCCGCGGGGGGACCCACAGATACGCAGTATTTT. This chain uses TRBV19 with TRBJ2-3; 8 bases align to TRBD2. This CDR3 has 17 residues. Germline CDR1 is LNHDA and CDR2 is SQIVND (reference sequence). The J segment lost 2 bases and the V segment lost 3 bases, leaving 10 bases of the junction unmatched.

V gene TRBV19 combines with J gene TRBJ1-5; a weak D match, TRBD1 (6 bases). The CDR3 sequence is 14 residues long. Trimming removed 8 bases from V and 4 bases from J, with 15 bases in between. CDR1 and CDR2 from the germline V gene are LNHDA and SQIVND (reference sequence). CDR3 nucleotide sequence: TGTGCCAGTCGCGGGGGGGCTGATAATCAGCCCCAGCATTTT. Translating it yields CASRGGADNQPQHF.

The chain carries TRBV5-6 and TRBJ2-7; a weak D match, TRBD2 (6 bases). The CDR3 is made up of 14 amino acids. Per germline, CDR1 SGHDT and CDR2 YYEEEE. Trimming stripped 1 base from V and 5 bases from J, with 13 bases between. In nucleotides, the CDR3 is TGTGCCAGCAGCTTGTCGTGGTCGGGGGACGAGCAGTACGTC. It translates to CASSLSWSGDEQYV.

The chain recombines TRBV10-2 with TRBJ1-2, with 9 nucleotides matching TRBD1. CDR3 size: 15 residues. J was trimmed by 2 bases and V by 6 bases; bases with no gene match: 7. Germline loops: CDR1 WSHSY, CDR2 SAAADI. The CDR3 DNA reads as TGCGCCAGCAGCCCCGGGACAGGGCTCAACTATGGCTACACCTTC. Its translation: CASSPGTGLNYGYTF.

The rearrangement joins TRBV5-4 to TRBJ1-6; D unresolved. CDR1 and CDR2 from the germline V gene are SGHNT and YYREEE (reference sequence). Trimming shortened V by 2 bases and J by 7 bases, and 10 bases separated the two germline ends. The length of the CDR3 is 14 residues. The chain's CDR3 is CASSFYLRNSPLHF. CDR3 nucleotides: TGTGCCAGCAGCTTTTATCTCAGAAATTCACCCCTCCACTTT.

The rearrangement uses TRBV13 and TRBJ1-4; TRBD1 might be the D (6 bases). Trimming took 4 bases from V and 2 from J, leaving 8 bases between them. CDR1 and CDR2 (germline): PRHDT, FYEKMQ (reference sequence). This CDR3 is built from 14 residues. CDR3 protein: CASSSGQTNEKLFF. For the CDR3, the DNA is TGTGCCAGCAGCTCCGGACAGACTAATGAAAAACTGTTTTTT. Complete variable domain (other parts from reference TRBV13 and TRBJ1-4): AAGVIQSPRHLIKEKRETATLKCYPIPRHDTVYWYQQGPGQDPQFLISFYEKMQSDKGSIPDRFSAQQFSDYHSELNMSSLELGDSALYFCASSSGQTNEKLFFGSGTQLSVL.

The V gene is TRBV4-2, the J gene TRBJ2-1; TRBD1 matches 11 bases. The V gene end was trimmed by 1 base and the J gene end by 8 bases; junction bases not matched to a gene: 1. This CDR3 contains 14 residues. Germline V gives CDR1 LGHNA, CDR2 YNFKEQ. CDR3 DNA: TGTGCCAGCAGCCAAGGGACAGGGGGCCATGAGCAGTTCTTC. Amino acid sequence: CASSQGTGGHEQFF.

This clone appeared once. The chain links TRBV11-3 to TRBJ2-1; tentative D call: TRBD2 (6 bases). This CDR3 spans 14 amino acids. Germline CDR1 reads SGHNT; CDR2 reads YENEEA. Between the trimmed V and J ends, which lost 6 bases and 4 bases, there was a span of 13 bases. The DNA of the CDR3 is TGTGCCAGCAGTATATCGGGGGTATACAATGAGCAGTTCTTC. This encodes CASSISGVYNEQFF. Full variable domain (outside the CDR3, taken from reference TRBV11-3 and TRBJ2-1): EAGVVQSPRYKIIEKKQPVAFWCNPISGHNTLYWYLQNLGQGPELLIRYENEEAVDDSQLPKDRFSAERLKGVDSTLKIQPAELGDSAVYLCASSISGVYNEQFFGPGTRLTVL.

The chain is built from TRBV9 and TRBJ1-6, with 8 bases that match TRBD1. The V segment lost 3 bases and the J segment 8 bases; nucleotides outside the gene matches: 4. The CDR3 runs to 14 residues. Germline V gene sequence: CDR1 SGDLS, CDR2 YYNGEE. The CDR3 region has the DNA TGTGCCAGCAGCGCAGGGGGCGGGCATTCACCCCTCCACTTT. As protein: CASSAGGGHSPLHF.

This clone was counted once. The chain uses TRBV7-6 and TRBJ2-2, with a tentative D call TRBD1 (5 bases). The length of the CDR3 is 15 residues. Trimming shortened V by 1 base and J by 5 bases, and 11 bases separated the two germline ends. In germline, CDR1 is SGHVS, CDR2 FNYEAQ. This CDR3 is CASSLGTGMTGELFF. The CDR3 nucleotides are TGTGCCAGCAGCTTAGGTACAGGAATGACCGGGGAGCTGTTTTTT.

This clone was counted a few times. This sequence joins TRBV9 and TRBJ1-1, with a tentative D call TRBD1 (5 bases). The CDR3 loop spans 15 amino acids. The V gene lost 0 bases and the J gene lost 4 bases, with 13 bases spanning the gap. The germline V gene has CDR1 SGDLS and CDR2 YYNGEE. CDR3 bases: TGTGCCAGCAGCGTAGCTCCCCAGGGTGGCACTGAAGCTTTCTTT. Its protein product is CASSVAPQGGTEAFF.

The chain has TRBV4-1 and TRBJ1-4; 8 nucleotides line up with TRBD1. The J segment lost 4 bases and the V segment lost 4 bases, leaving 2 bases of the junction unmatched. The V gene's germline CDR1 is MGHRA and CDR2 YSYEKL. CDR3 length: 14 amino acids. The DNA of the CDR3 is TGCGCCAGCAGCCTGGGACAGGTTAATGAAAAACTGTTTTTT. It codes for CASSLGQVNEKLFF.

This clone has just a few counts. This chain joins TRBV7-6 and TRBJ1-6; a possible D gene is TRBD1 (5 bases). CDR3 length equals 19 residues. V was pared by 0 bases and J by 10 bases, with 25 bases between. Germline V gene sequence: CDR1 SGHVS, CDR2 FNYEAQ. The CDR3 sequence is CASSLAVSGGYRGESPLHF. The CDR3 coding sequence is TGTGCCAGCAGCTTAGCGGTTAGCGGAGGTTATAGGGGAGAATCACCCCTCCACTTT.

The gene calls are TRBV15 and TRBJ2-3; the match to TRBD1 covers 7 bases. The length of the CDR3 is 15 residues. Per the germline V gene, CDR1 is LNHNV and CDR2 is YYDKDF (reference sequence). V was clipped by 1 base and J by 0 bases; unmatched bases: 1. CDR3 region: CATSRGQGSTDTQYF. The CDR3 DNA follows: TGTGCCACCAGCAGAGGACAGGGAAGCACAGATACGCAGTATTTT.

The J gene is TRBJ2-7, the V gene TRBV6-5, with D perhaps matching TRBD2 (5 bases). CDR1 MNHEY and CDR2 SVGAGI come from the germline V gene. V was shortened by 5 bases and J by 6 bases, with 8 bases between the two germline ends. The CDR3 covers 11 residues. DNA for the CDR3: TGTGCCAGCAGTGAACTAGGCGAGCAGTACGTC. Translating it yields CASSELGEQYV.

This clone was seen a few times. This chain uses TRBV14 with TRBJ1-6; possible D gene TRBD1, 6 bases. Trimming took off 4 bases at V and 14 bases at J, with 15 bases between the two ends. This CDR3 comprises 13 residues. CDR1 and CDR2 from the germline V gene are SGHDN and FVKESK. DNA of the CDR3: TGTGCCAGCAGCCGAACAGGGCTGGAGACCCTCCACTTT. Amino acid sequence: CASSRTGLETLHF.

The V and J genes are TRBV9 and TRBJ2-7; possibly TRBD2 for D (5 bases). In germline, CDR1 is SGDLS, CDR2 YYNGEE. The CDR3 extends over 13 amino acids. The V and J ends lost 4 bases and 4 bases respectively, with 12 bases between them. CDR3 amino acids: CASSLSPGYEQYV. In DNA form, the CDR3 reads TGTGCCAGCAGCCTATCCCCGGGGTACGAGCAGTACGTC.

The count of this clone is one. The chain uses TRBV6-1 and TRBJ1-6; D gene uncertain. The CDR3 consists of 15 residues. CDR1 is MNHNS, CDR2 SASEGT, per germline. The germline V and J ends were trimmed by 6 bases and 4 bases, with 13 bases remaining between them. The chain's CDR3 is CASSKVGTYNSPLHF. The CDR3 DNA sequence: TGTGCCAGCAGCAAGGTGGGCACGTATAATTCACCCCTCCACTTT.

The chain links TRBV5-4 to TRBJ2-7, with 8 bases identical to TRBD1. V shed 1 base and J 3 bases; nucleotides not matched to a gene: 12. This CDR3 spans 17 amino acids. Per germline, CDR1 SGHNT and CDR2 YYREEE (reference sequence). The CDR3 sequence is CASSLNRGQGLCYEQYV. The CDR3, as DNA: TGTGCCAGCAGCTTGAATCGAGGACAGGGACTTTGCTACGAGCAGTACGTC.

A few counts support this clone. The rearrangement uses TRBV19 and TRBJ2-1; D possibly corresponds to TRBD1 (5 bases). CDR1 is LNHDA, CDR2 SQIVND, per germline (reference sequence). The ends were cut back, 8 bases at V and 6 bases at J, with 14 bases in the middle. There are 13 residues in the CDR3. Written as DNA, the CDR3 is TGTGCCAGTGGGGTAGGACACCTCAATGAGCAGTTCTTC. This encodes CASGVGHLNEQFF.

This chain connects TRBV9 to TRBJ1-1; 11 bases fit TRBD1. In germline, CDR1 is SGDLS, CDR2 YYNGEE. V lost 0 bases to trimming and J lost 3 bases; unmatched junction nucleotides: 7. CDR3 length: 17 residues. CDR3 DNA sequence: TGTGCCAGCAGCGTAGAAGGACAGGGGGCATTTGACACTGAAGCTTTCTTT. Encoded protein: CASSVEGQGAFDTEAFF.

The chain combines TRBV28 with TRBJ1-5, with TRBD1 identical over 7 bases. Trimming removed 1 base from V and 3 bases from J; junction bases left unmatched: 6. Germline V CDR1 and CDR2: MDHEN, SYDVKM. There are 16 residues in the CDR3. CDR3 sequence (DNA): TGTGCCAGCAGTTTATTGCCAGGGGGTGACAATCAGCCCCAGCATTTT. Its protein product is CASSLLPGGDNQPQHF.

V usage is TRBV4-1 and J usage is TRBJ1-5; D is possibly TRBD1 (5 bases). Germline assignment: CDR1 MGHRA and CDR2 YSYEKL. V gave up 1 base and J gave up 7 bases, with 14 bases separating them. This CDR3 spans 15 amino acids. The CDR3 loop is CASSQVRGGGQPQHF. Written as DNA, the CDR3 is TGCGCCAGCAGCCAAGTGAGGGGAGGAGGGCAGCCCCAGCATTTT.

The chain's CDR3 is CASSEAGSYNEQFF. In DNA, the CDR3 is TGTGCCAGTAGTGAGGCGGGCTCCTACAATGAGCAGTTCTTC. The chain is built from TRBV19 and TRBJ2-1, with a possible D match to TRBD2 (5 bases). The CDR3 sequence is 14 residues long. Trimming took 5 bases from V and 0 from J, leaving 8 bases between them. Germline-derived CDR1 and CDR2 are LNHDA and SQIVND (reference sequence).

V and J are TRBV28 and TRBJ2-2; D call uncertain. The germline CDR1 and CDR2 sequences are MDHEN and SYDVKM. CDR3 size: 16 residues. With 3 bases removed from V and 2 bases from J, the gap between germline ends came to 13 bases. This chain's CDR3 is CASSFIRWFNTGELFF. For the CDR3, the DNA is TGTGCCAGCAGTTTTATCAGGTGGTTTAACACCGGGGAGCTGTTTTTT.

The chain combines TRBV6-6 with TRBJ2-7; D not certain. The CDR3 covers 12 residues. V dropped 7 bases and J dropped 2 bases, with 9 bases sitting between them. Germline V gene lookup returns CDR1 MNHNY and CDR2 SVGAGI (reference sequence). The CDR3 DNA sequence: TGTGCCAGCACAACAGAGACCTACGAGCAGTACGTC. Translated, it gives CASTTETYEQYV.

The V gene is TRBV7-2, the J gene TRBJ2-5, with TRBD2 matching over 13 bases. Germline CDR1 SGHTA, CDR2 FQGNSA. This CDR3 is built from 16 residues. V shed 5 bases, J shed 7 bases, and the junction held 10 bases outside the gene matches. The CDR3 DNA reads TGTGCCAGCAGCCCCCGGACTAGCGGGGGCCTGGCGACCCAGTACTTC. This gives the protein CASSPRTSGGLATQYF. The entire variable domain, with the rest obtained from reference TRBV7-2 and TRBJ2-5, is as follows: GAGVSQSPSNKVTEKGKDVELRCDPISGHTALYWYRQSLGQGLEFLIYFQGNSAPDKSGLPSDRFSAERTGGSVSTLTIQRTQQEDSAVYLCASSPRTSGGLATQYFGPGTRLLVL.

The CDR3 here is CASSQDGGRGTQYF. The CDR3, as DNA: TGCGCCAGCAGCCAAGACGGCGGTAGGGGGACCCAGTACTTC. The gene calls are TRBV4-3 and TRBJ2-5, with a possible D match to TRBD1 (5 bases). The CDR3 has 14 residues. Trimming stripped 0 bases from V and 7 bases from J, with 12 bases between. Germline lookup yields CDR1 LGHNA and CDR2 YSLEER.

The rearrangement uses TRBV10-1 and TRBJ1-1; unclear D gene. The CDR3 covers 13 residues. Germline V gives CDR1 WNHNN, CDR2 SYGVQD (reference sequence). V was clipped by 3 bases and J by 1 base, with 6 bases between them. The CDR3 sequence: CASSETENTEAFF. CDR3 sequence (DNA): TGCGCCAGCAGTGAAACAGAGAACACTGAAGCTTTCTTT.

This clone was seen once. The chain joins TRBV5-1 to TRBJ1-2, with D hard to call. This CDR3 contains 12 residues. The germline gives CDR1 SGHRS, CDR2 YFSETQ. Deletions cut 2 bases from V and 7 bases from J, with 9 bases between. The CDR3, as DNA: TGCGCCAGCAGCTTCCTTAGTTTTGGCTACACCTTC. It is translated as CASSFLSFGYTF.